The rows below give T cell receptor beta chains drawn from one sample of a study of T cells after yellow fever vaccination. TCRdb re-called the 5' RACE reads with MiXCR, one entry per CDR3 protein. Among under 50,000 distinct CDR3 sequences, 6% to 7% were seen once, and the ten largest hold around 9.3%. The sample was PBMCs, either bulk or a sorted T-cell subset (CD4+, CD8+, memory, or dextramer-sorted; not recorded which), taken 45 days after the yellow fever booster vaccination. The source is a man aged 25 to 40 who received the YFV17D yellow fever vaccine. Both conserved end residues are part of each CDR3. A D gene is named only where the DNA matches it firmly. Size tells how often a clone was seen (once, few, many) or the class of an expanded clone, and some rows leave it out.

clone_size j_call d_call v_call cdr3_nt cdr3_aa
NA TRBJ2-1 TRBD2 TRBV30 TGTGCCTGGAGTACGAGGACTAGCGGGATGGGTGAGCAGTTCTTC CAWSTRTSGMGEQFF
few TRBJ2-7 TRBD2 TRBV11-2 TGTGCCAGCCCCGTCGACCCTAGCGGGAGAACTTACGAGCAGTACTTC CASPVDPSGRTYEQYF
NA TRBJ2-1 TRBD2 TRBV5-1 TGCGCCAGCAGCACTCTAGCGGTGGGCTACAATGAGCAGTTCTTC CASSTLAVGYNEQFF
few TRBJ2-5 NA TRBV7-6 TGTGCCAGCAGCTGGGCAGGGGCTAGCACAAAGACCCAGTACTTC CASSWAGASTKTQYF
NA TRBJ2-2 NA TRBV19 TGTGCCAGTAGTATAGCCGGCCGTGGGGCCGGGGAGCTGTTTTTT CASSIAGRGAGELFF
many TRBJ2-7 TRBD1 TRBV2 TGTGCCAGGCAAAAAGGCCCGGGACAGGGTAAGGTAGACGAGCAGTACTTC CARQKGPGQGKVDEQYF
many TRBJ2-1 TRBD2 TRBV7-6 TGTGCCAGCAGCTTTCTGACTAGCGGGAGTTTTGGTGAGCAGTTCTTC CASSFLTSGSFGEQFF
NA TRBJ2-3 NA TRBV7-2 TGTGCCAGCAGCCCGAACGAGATACAGTATTTT CASSPNEIQYF
many TRBJ2-7 TRBD2 TRBV6-5 TGTGCCAGCAGTTACCTGCAACCACTAGCGGGAGACGAGCAGTACTTC CASSYLQPLAGDEQYF
many TRBJ2-7 NA TRBV7-2 TGTGCCAGCAGCTTAGAGGGACGTACGGCCTACGAGCAGTACTTC CASSLEGRTAYEQYF
few TRBJ2-7 TRBD1 TRBV5-4 TGTGCCAGCAGCTTCGGGACAGGGGGATACGAGCAGTACTTC CASSFGTGGYEQYF
many TRBJ2-2 NA TRBV5-1 TGCGCCAGCAGCTTCACAGTCACCGGGGAGCTGTTTTTT CASSFTVTGELFF
many TRBJ2-7 NA TRBV28 TGTGCCAGCAGTGTACCTACTAAAACGAACGAGCAGTACTTC CASSVPTKTNEQYF
many TRBJ1-2 NA TRBV20-1 TGCAGTGCTAGAAACGATAAGGGGAAAGCTAACTATGGCTACACCTTC CSARNDKGKANYGYTF
few TRBJ1-5 TRBD1 TRBV20-1 TGCAGTGCTAGACGGGACAGGGGAAGACAGCCCCAGCATTTT CSARRDRGRQPQHF
many TRBJ1-6 NA TRBV7-2 TGTGCCAGCAACCAAGGCCGGTCACCCCTCCACTTT CASNQGRSPLHF
NA TRBJ1-2 NA TRBV30 TGTGCCTGGAGGGGGCTGGGGAAAGACTATGGCTACACCTTC CAWRGLGKDYGYTF
few TRBJ2-3 NA TRBV7-9 TGTGCCAGCAGCCCCGGGACGGTTAGCACAGATACGCAGTATTTT CASSPGTVSTDTQYF
many TRBJ2-1 NA TRBV7-9 TGTGCCAGCAGCTTAGATGGGACGTTGGGGGACAATGAGCAGTTCTTC CASSLDGTLGDNEQFF
many TRBJ2-7 NA TRBV19 TGTGCCAGTAGTATAGAGGCAGGCTACGAGCAGTACTTC CASSIEAGYEQYF
NA TRBJ1-2 NA TRBV12-3/TRBV12-4 TGTGCCAGCAGTCCTCTGGGGGGGCATGGCTACACCTTC CASSPLGGHGYTF
many TRBJ2-7 NA TRBV6-2/TRBV6-3 TGTGCCAGCAGTTACGGACGGCACTACGAGCAGTACTTC CASSYGRHYEQYF
few TRBJ2-2 TRBD1 TRBV19 TGTGCCAGTAGCCCGGGACAGACGAACACCGGGGAGCTGTTTTTT CASSPGQTNTGELFF
many TRBJ2-1 NA TRBV7-2 TGTGCCAGCAGCTTAAGTTGGGGCGGTAATGAGCAGTTCTTC CASSLSWGGNEQFF
many TRBJ1-3 NA TRBV9 TGTGCCAGCAGCGCCGGGACACGGCCCTCTGGAAACACCATATATTTT CASSAGTRPSGNTIYF
few TRBJ2-7 TRBD1 TRBV10-3 TGTGCCATCGGGGACAGAACCTACGAGCAGTACTTC CAIGDRTYEQYF
many TRBJ2-3 TRBD2 TRBV7-2 TGTGCCAGCAGCTCACGACTAGCTTTAGATACGCAGTATTTT CASSSRLALDTQYF
many TRBJ2-5 NA TRBV5-6 TGTGCCAGCAGCTCCGTACAGGGTGTGGAGACCCAGTACTTC CASSSVQGVETQYF
few TRBJ1-4 TRBD1 TRBV28 TGTGCCAGCAGTCTCACGGATACAGGGGCAAAACTGTTTTTT CASSLTDTGAKLFF
few TRBJ1-2 NA TRBV5-5 TGTGCCAGCAGCTTGGAAGACGTTGCTAACTATGGCTACACCTTC CASSLEDVANYGYTF
many TRBJ2-1 TRBD2 TRBV20-1 TGCAGTGCCAGGACTAGCGGGCTCTACAATGAGCAGTTCTTC CSARTSGLYNEQFF